These T cell receptor beta chains were read from a single sample in a study of blood T cells in healthy people across ages. TCRdb re-analysed the 5' RACE reads in MiXCR, keeping a single row per CDR3 protein. Seen here are fewer than 1.5 million distinct CDR3 sequences, 35% to 45% observed once, and the top ten hold roughly 7.7%. Sample: blood. The receptor source for this set is a woman aged 18-29 years in good health. CDR3s include the opening cysteine and the closing phenylalanine or tryptophan. The D gene is left open where the match is weak. For some rows the clone size is stated as once, few or many, or as a class when expanded; others skip it.

>NA|TRBD2|TRBJ2-2|TRBV4-1
CASSLLAGGPIGELFF
TGCGCCAGCAGCCTGCTAGCGGGAGGGCCGATCGGGGAGCTGTTTTTT
>few|TRBD2|TRBJ2-5|TRBV12-3/TRBV12-4
CASSSWGGKGETQYF
TGTGCCAGCAGTTCTTGGGGGGGGAAGGGGGAGACCCAGTACTTC
>NA|NA|TRBJ1-5|TRBV28
CASTDEGGGDQPQHF
TGTGCCAGCACGGACGAGGGGGGGGGTGATCAGCCCCAGCATTTT
>NA|NA|TRBJ1-2|TRBV29-1
CSVEGGAQGYGHTF
TGCAGCGTTGAAGGGGGGGCCCAAGGCTATGGCCACACCTTC
>few|TRBD2|TRBJ2-3|TRBV12-3/TRBV12-4
CASSLGSAGRLTDTQYF
TGTGCCAGCAGTTTAGGGTCAGCCGGGAGGCTAACAGATACGCAGTATTTT
>many|NA|TRBJ2-1|TRBV20-1
CSAGPLSGRRYNEQFF
TGCAGTGCTGGACCGTTGAGTGGGAGGCGATACAATGAGCAGTTCTTC
>NA|TRBD2|TRBJ2-1|TRBV27
CASSRLAGAGNEQFF
TGTGCCAGCAGCCGACTAGCGGGAGCGGGAAATGAGCAGTTCTTC
>NA|NA|TRBJ2-3|TRBV15
CATSRDSPVGDTQYF
TGTGCCACCAGCAGAGATTCGCCCGTGGGGGATACGCAGTATTTT
>many|NA|TRBJ2-1|TRBV5-1
CASSLEGGYNEQFF
TGTGCCAGCAGTTTGGAGGGTGGCTACAATGAGCAGTTCTTC
>NA|TRBD1|TRBJ2-2|TRBV12-3/TRBV12-4
CASSIRDRGLKTGELFF
TGTGCCAGCAGTATTAGGGACAGGGGCCTAAAAACCGGGGAGCTGTTTTTT
>few|NA|TRBJ2-7|TRBV7-2
CASRRQPLGYEQYF
TGTGCCAGCAGAAGACAGCCCTTAGGCTACGAGCAGTACTTC
>NA|NA|TRBJ1-6|TRBV10-3
CATSESEGSPLHF
TGTGCCACCAGTGAGTCTGAAGGTTCACCCCTCCACTTT
>NA|NA|TRBJ1-1|TRBV20-1
CSATIGPEAFF
TGCAGTGCTACCATTGGGCCTGAAGCTTTCTTT
>few|NA|TRBJ2-7|TRBV20-1
CSARDRNRSSYEQYF
TGCAGTGCTAGAGATAGGAACAGAAGCTCCTACGAGCAGTACTTC
>NA|NA|TRBJ2-1|TRBV20-1
CSAQPGNEQFF
TGCAGTGCCCAACCCGGCAATGAGCAGTTCTTC
>NA|TRBD1|TRBJ2-7|TRBV7-8
CASSFQGAAYNEQYF
TGTGCCAGCAGCTTTCAGGGGGCTGCGTACAATGAGCAGTACTTC
>NA|TRBD2|TRBJ2-3|TRBV6-6
CASGSRAAGVPDTQYF
TGTGCCAGCGGTTCCCGAGCAGCGGGAGTCCCAGATACGCAGTATTTT
>few|NA|TRBJ2-5|TRBV29-1
CSVKQVLGETQYF
TGCAGCGTTAAACAGGTATTGGGAGAGACCCAGTACTTC
>many|NA|TRBJ2-5|TRBV13
CATRRARETQYF
TGTGCCACCCGACGAGCCCGAGAGACCCAGTACTTC
>NA|TRBD1|TRBJ2-1|TRBV7-9
CASSFPDRGEFF
TGTGCCAGCAGCTTTCCCGACAGGGGCGAGTTCTTC
>few|NA|TRBJ1-4|TRBV10-1
CASSESTLMGKLFF
TGCGCCAGCAGTGAGTCAACCTTAATGGGAAAACTGTTTTTT
>few|NA|TRBJ2-6|TRBV12-3/TRBV12-4
CASSYGPSGANVLTF
TGTGCCAGCAGTTACGGACCCTCTGGGGCCAACGTCCTGACTTTC
>NA|TRBD2|TRBJ2-1|TRBV27
CTSSLWGTNNEQFF
TGTACCAGCAGTTTATGGGGGACTAACAATGAGCAGTTCTTC
>few|NA|TRBJ2-1|TRBV20-1
CSALVPLIPGEQFF
TGCAGTGCTTTGGTCCCTCTAATTCCTGGTGAGCAGTTCTTC
>NA|TRBD2|TRBJ2-3|TRBV12-3/TRBV12-4
CVSSSGTSGGPPYF
TGTGTCAGCAGTTCGGGGACTAGCGGGGGACCTCCGTATTTT
>NA|TRBD2|TRBJ2-7|TRBV7-2
CASTLTGTSGRNEQYF
TGTGCCAGCACCTTAACCGGGACTAGCGGGAGGAATGAGCAGTACTTC
>NA|NA|TRBJ2-2|TRBV5-1
CASSFYGGVNTGELFF
TGCGCCAGCAGCTTCTATGGAGGTGTAAACACCGGGGAGCTGTTTTTT
>NA|TRBD2|TRBJ2-7|TRBV5-1
CASSPTSGAGSEQYF
TGCGCCAGCAGCCCTACTAGCGGGGCCGGGAGCGAGCAGTACTTC
>few|NA|TRBJ2-2|TRBV5-1
CASSFTVNTGELFF
TGCGCCAGCAGCTTCACAGTTAACACCGGGGAGCTGTTTTTT
>few|NA|TRBJ2-5|TRBV2
CASLAAETQYF
TGTGCCAGTCTAGCTGCGGAGACCCAGTACTTC
>NA|TRBD1|TRBJ1-4|TRBV20-1
CSARKAGQPNEKLFF
TGCAGTGCTAGAAAGGCGGGACAGCCTAATGAAAAACTGTTTTTT